This T cell receptor beta chain was identified in a study of blood T cells in healthy people across ages. This CDR3 region has 13 residues. CDR1 and CDR2 (germline): SQVTM, ANQGSEA. V was pared by 4 bases and J by 4 bases, with 14 bases between. For the second PCR, which ran for 7 to 11 cycles, a sample-barcoded 5' primer and a J-beta primer mix were used. TCRdb reprocessed the 5' RACE reads via MiXCR and lists one record per CDR3 protein. The sample shows about 760,000 distinct CDR3 sequences, just under 25% of them seen only once. These data are also associated with another study on T cells of mothers and their children. That paper states: RNA extracted was entirely used for cDNA synthesis, approximately 1.5 ug per 15 ul. It was through the M1S primer of the second PCR that sample barcodes and 2-4 random nucleotides were added.

This chain uses TRBV29-1 with TRBJ2-7, with D unresolved. Source material: blood. The clonotype was recovered from a boy younger than 18 in good health. The CDR3 nucleotides read TGCAGCGTTGGGGTACAGAGTCCTTACGAGCAGTACTTC. Protein sequence: CSVGVQSPYEQYF.